This TCR beta chain was obtained from a study of cytomegalovirus exposure and HLA in healthy donors. Both 60 Vbeta primers and 13 Jbeta primers went into the PCR. Method: immunoSEQ multiplex PCR; TCRdb's copy keeps in-frame clones and lacks some. The repertoire holds 150,000 to 200,000 clones, with 65% to 80% as singletons. Looked up from germline, CDR1 is SGHTA and CDR2 is FQGNSA. V was clipped by 3 bases and J by 8 bases, with 19 bases between them. CDR3 size: 15 residues. Sequencing input: PBMCs. The origin of this receptor is a woman between 35 and 50 years old in good health and CMV-seronegative. The rearrangement links TRBV7-2 to TRBJ1-1; D perhaps matches TRBD1 (6 bases). For the CDR3, the DNA is TGTGCCAGCAGCTTCCTACTACAGGGTCGAGGGGAAGCTTTCTTT. This translates into CASSFLLQGRGEAFF.